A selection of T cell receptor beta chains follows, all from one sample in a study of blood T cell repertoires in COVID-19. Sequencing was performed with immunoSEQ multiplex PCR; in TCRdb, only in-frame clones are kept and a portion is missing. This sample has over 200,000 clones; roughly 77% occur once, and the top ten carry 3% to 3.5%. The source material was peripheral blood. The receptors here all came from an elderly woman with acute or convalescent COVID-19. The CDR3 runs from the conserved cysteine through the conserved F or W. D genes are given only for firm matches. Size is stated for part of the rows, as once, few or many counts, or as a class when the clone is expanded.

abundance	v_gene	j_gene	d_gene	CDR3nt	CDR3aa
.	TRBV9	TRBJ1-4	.	TGTGCCAGCAGCGTAGCTGGGACACATAATGAAAAACTGTTTTTT	CASSVAGTHNEKLFF
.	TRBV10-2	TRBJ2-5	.	TGCGCCAGCAGCACGAGTCCCTCGGAGACCCAGTACTTC	CASSTSPSETQYF
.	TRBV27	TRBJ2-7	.	TGTGCCAGCAGTAGTGTATCCACTAACTACGAGCAGTACTTC	CASSSVSTNYEQYF
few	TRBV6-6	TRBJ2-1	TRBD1	TGTGCCAGCAGTTCCCTGACAGGGAGCTCCTACAATGAGCAGTTCTTC	CASSSLTGSSYNEQFF
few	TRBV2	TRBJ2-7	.	TGTGCCAGCGCCGGGAACTCCTACGAGCAGTACTTC	CASAGNSYEQYF
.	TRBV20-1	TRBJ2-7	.	TGCAGTGCTAGTAGACAGGACCGGAGCGAGCAGTACTTC	CSASRQDRSEQYF
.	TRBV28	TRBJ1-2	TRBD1	TGTGCCAGGAATTTCGGACAGGCAAGTGGCTACACCTTC	CARNFGQASGYTF
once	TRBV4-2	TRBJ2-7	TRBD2	TGTGCCAGCAGCCAAGAACTAGCGGGAGAGGTTAACTCCTACGAGCAGTACTTC	CASSQELAGEVNSYEQYF
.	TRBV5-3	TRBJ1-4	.	TGTGCCAGAAGCTTGGGACAGAAACTTACAACTAATGAAAAACTGTTTTTT	CARSLGQKLTTNEKLFF
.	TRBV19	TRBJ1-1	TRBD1	TGTGCCAGTACCAAACAGGGGGCTCGTGAAGCTTTCTTT	CASTKQGAREAFF
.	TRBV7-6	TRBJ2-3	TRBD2	TGTGCCAGCAGCCCCTATTGGGGTAGCGGGGCGGATACGCAGTATTTT	CASSPYWGSGADTQYF
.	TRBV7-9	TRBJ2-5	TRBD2	TGTGCCAGCAGCTACACCAGCGGGAGGGCCGGGGAGACCCAGTACTTC	CASSYTSGRAGETQYF
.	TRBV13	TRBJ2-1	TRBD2	TGTGCCAGCAGTATGACCGGGACTAGGACCGATGAGCAGTTCTTC	CASSMTGTRTDEQFF
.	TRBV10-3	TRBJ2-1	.	TGTGCCATCAGGATCTTGACCCGCGGCCGCGATGAGCAGTTCTTC	CAIRILTRGRDEQFF
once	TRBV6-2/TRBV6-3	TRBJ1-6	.	TGTGCCAGCAGTTATAGCGGCTCCTATAATTCACCCCTCCACTTT	CASSYSGSYNSPLHF
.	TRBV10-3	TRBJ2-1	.	TGTGCCATCAGGGGGGACAAATACAATGAGCAGTTCTTC	CAIRGDKYNEQFF
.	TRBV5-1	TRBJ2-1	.	TGCGCCAGCAGCGCTGACTCCTCAAGCTCCTACAATGAGCAGTTCTTC	CASSADSSSSYNEQFF
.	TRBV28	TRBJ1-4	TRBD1	TGTGCCAGCAGTCCAGGACAGGGTGGTGAAAAACTGTTTTTT	CASSPGQGGEKLFF
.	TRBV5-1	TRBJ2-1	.	TGCGCCAGCAGGTCTTCGGCGGGCCATGAGCAGTTCTTC	CASRSSAGHEQFF
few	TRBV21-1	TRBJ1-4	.	TGTGCCAGCAGCAACGGGGGAACTAATGAAAAACTGTTTTTT	CASSNGGTNEKLFF
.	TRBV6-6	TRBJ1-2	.	TGTGCCAGCAGACCCGACAGGTCTTATGGCTACACCTTC	CASRPDRSYGYTF